This T cell receptor (beta chain) was sequenced in a study of cytomegalovirus exposure and HLA in healthy donors. Study results and limitations: Whilst most TCR sequences proved rare, a subset of public TCRs occurred across many donors. The CMV antigen specificity of three CMV-associated chains was confirmed through in vitro analysis. Information on immune exposure was restricted to one variable (CMV serostatus).

The PCR contained 60 Vbeta and 13 Jbeta primers. Clones were sequenced by immunoSEQ multiplex PCR, and TCRdb holds only the in-frame ones, with some missing. The sample shows fewer than 85,000 clones, and approximately 5.3% sits with its ten largest clones. The CDR3 has 15 residues. Germline V gene lookup returns CDR1 PRHDT and CDR2 FYEKMQ (reference sequence). Trimming took 6 bases from V and 6 from J; bases not matched to a gene: 4. With regard to this clone: The antigen is not known.

The TCR was taken from a woman aged 40 to 49 in good health and CMV-seropositive. The gene calls are TRBV13 and TRBJ2-2, with 13 bases fitting TRBD2. Sample: PBMCs. The CDR3 nucleotides read TGTGCCAGCAGACGAACTAGCGGGGGGGCCGGGGAGCTGTTTTTT. It codes for CASRRTSGGAGELFF.